These 25 T cell receptor beta chains originate from one sample sequenced in a study of blood T cell repertoires in COVID-19. Libraries were prepared by immunoSEQ multiplex PCR; TCRdb keeps only in-frame clonotypes and omits some of them. This table has 200,000 to 300,000 clones, about 90% appearing once. The sequencing input was PBMCs or T cells enriched from blood (not recorded which). These receptor sequences come from a woman aged 40 to 55 with acute COVID-19.

The chain recombines TRBV2 with TRBJ2-2; 9 bases match TRBD2. The CDR3 is made up of 14 amino acids. CDR1 is SNHLY and CDR2 is FYNNEI in the germline V gene. The CDR3 DNA reads TGTGCTAGCGTAGCGGGAGATGGCACCGGGGAGCTGTTTTTT. Encoded protein: CASVAGDGTGELFF.

The chain carries TRBV29-1 and TRBJ2-1; D is perhaps TRBD1 (5 bases). The V end lost 7 bases, the J end lost 1 base, and 14 bases lay between the germline ends. There are 14 residues in the CDR3. Germline assignment: CDR1 SQVTM and CDR2 ANQGSEA. CDR3 nucleotide sequence: TGCAGCGCCTTAGTAAGGGGATCCTACAATGAGCAGTTCTTC. It codes for CSALVRGSYNEQFF.

This clone has just a few counts. The V call is TRBV9, the J call TRBJ2-1; perhaps TRBD2 as D (5 bases). Trimming removed 4 bases at V and 7 bases at J, with 18 bases between. The germline V gene has CDR1 SGDLS and CDR2 YYNGEE. The CDR3 is 15 residues long. CDR3 coding DNA: TGTGCCAGCAGCCAGGAGCGGACCTCTTGGAATGAGCAGTTCTTC. Its protein is CASSQERTSWNEQFF.

The chain links TRBV29-1 to TRBJ2-1; TRBD2 matches 11 bases. The germline V gene encodes CDR1 SQVTM and CDR2 ANQGSEA. V lost 5 bases to trimming and J lost 6 bases; unmatched junction nucleotides: 6. This CDR3 comprises 14 residues. The CDR3 nucleotides read TGCAGCGTTACCCGACTAGCGGGGTTCAATGAGCAGTTCTTC. Encoded protein: CSVTRLAGFNEQFF.

The chain employs TRBV12-3 or TRBV12-4 and TRBJ2-7, with D perhaps matching TRBD2 (5 bases). This CDR3 is built from 12 residues. The V end was cut by 6 bases, the J end by 3 bases, with 9 bases between. CDR3 amino acids: CASSPGVYEQYF. In DNA, the CDR3 is TGTGCCAGCAGCCCCGGGGTCTACGAGCAGTACTTC.

The chain couples TRBV5-4 to TRBJ2-5, with D possibly being TRBD2 (5 bases). Germline V CDR1 and CDR2: SGHNT, YYREEE (reference sequence). There are 13 residues in the CDR3. With 4 bases removed from V and 4 bases from J, the gap between germline ends came to 11 bases. The DNA for the CDR3 is TGTGCCAGCAGCCCCTATCGGGGAGAGACCCAGTACTTC. This encodes CASSPYRGETQYF.

The chain joins TRBV5-6 to TRBJ1-6; D is undetermined. Between the trimmed V and J ends, which lost 2 bases and 3 bases, there was a span of 9 bases. The CDR3 extends over 15 amino acids. CDR1 is SGHDT and CDR2 is YYEEEE in the germline V gene. The CDR3: CASSFQRLYNSPLHF. The CDR3, as DNA: TGTGCCAGCAGCTTCCAGAGACTCTATAATTCACCCCTCCACTTT.

The chain couples TRBV11-2 to TRBJ2-7; TRBD2 matches at 8 bases. Germline CDR1 and CDR2: SGHAT and FQNNGV. With V trimmed by 5 bases and J by 3 bases, 6 bases remained unmatched. The CDR3 sequence is 14 residues long. The CDR3 loop is CASSPIAGHYEQYF. The DNA for the CDR3 is TGTGCCAGCAGCCCCATAGCGGGGCACTACGAGCAGTACTTC.

The chain employs TRBV4-1 and TRBJ2-7; TRBD2 aligns across 7 bases. V was pared by 0 bases and J by 2 bases, with 4 bases of the junction left unmatched. The CDR3 covers 15 residues. Germline V lookup: CDR1 MGHRA, CDR2 YSYEKL. As DNA, the CDR3 is TGCGCCAGCAGCCAAGATCCTAGCGGCACCTACGAGCAGTACTTC. Protein sequence: CASSQDPSGTYEQYF.

The chain couples TRBV15 to TRBJ2-2; possibly TRBD2 for D (6 bases). The CDR3 covers 17 residues. Germline CDR1 LNHNV, CDR2 YYDKDF (reference sequence). V was cut by 0 bases and J by 3 bases, with 14 bases left in between. The CDR3: CATSREYSIADTGELFF. Written as DNA, the CDR3 is TGTGCCACCAGCAGAGAATACAGCATAGCGGACACCGGGGAGCTGTTTTTT.

This chain joins TRBV7-9 and TRBJ2-1, with 10 bases fitting TRBD2. V was pared by 1 base and J by 7 bases, with 10 bases of the junction left unmatched. Germline lookup yields CDR1 SEHNR and CDR2 FQNEAQ (reference sequence). CDR3 length equals 17 residues. CDR3 amino acids: CASSLGWGSGRMNEQFF. The CDR3 nucleotides read TGTGCCAGCAGCTTAGGCTGGGGTAGCGGGAGGATGAATGAGCAGTTCTTC.

V gene TRBV5-8 combines with J gene TRBJ1-4; 7 bases are shared with TRBD1. Germline values: CDR1 SGHTS, CDR2 YDEGEE. The CDR3 covers 16 residues. After removal of 4 bases from V and 0 bases from J, the junction contained 6 bases not matched to a gene. CDR3 region: CASSLGQRATNEKLFF. As DNA, the CDR3 is TGTGCCAGCAGCCTGGGACAGCGAGCAACTAATGAAAAACTGTTTTTT.

The V and J genes are TRBV7-9 and TRBJ2-1; TRBD2 aligns across 11 bases. Germline trimming cut 5 bases from V and 2 bases from J; bases unmatched to any gene: 8. The germline V gene has CDR1 SEHNR and CDR2 FQNEAQ (reference sequence). This CDR3 has 17 amino acids. The CDR3 loop reads CASSPLAGGIPYNEQFF. The CDR3 bases are TGTGCCAGCAGCCCGTTAGCGGGAGGGATCCCCTACAATGAGCAGTTCTTC.

V gene TRBV19 combines with J gene TRBJ2-1; 9 bases fit TRBD2. This CDR3 contains 18 residues. Germline CDR1 LNHDA, CDR2 SQIVND (reference sequence). V trimming: 3 bases; J trimming: 9 bases; junction bases outside the gene matches: 18. CDR3 loop: CASSISLVLAGARGEQFF. CDR3 nucleotides: TGTGCCAGTAGTATTAGTTTAGTACTAGCGGGTGCGCGTGGTGAGCAGTTCTTC. Full variable domain (outside the CDR3, taken from reference TRBV19 and TRBJ2-1): DGGITQSPKYLFRKEGQNVTLSCEQNLNHDAMYWYRQDPGQGLRLIYYSQIVNDFQKGDIAEGYSVSREKKESFPLTVTSAQKNPTAFYLCASSISLVLAGARGEQFFGPGTRLTVL.

This CDR3 is CAWTRLGNTEAFF. CDR3 bases: TGTGCCTGGACCAGACTTGGGAACACTGAAGCTTTCTTT. The V and J genes are TRBV30 and TRBJ1-1, with no clear D. The ends were cut back, 4 bases at V and 1 base at J, with 10 bases in the middle. Germline CDR1 reads GTSNPN; CDR2 reads SVGIG (reference sequence). The CDR3 totals 13 residues.

The chain carries TRBV4-1 and TRBJ2-1; weak D call: TRBD2 (6 bases). The germline V gene encodes CDR1 MGHRA and CDR2 YSYEKL. CDR3 length: 15 residues. The V gene lost 3 bases and the J gene lost 4 bases, with 13 bases spanning the gap. The DNA of the CDR3 is TGCGCCAGCAGCCAGGGGTCTAGCGTGTACAATGAGCAGTTCTTC. Encoded protein: CASSQGSSVYNEQFF.

The chain joins TRBV6-5 to TRBJ1-1; tentatively, D is TRBD1 (6 bases). In germline, CDR1 is MNHEY, CDR2 SVGAGI. CDR3 length: 14 residues. Trimming cost V 7 bases and J 0 bases, with 12 bases left between them. Here the CDR3 reads CASKTDRLNTEAFF. In DNA, the CDR3 is TGTGCCAGCAAAACGGACAGATTGAACACTGAAGCTTTCTTT.

The chain uses TRBV7-6 and TRBJ1-3; D is unresolved. The V and J ends lost 4 bases and 9 bases respectively, with 19 bases between them. This CDR3 comprises 15 residues. Germline CDR1 reads SGHVS; CDR2 reads FNYEAQ. The CDR3 region has the DNA TGTGCCAGCAGCTATACAGCAAAACATACAAGCACCATATATTTT. This gives the protein CASSYTAKHTSTIYF.

This clone was seen a handful of times. The chain couples TRBV15 to TRBJ2-1, with D unresolved. This CDR3 has 16 amino acids. From germline, CDR1 is LNHNV and CDR2 YYDKDF (reference sequence). Trimming shortened V by 0 bases and J by 7 bases, and 16 bases separated the two germline ends. The CDR3 DNA reads TGTGCCACCAGCAGAGATCTAGTAGGATCTAAAAATGAGCAGTTCTTC. Its translation is CATSRDLVGSKNEQFF.

The count of this clone is one. V usage is TRBV5-1 and J usage is TRBJ1-2, with D possibly TRBD1 on 6 matching bases. This CDR3 contains 15 residues. CDR1 is SGHRS, CDR2 YFSETQ, per germline. V was cut by 5 bases and J by 2 bases, with 16 bases left in between. CDR3 region: CASRLSLGANYGYTF. The CDR3 bases are TGCGCCAGCAGACTGTCGCTGGGGGCCAACTATGGCTACACCTTC.

This clone was observed a few times. The genes are TRBV19 and TRBJ1-1; tentative D call: TRBD1 (6 bases). The CDR3 consists of 16 residues. The V and J ends lost 5 bases and 1 base respectively, with 17 bases between them. Germline V lookup: CDR1 LNHDA, CDR2 SQIVND (reference sequence). CDR3 region: CASSPRAGTRNTEAFF. Here the CDR3 DNA reads TGTGCCAGTAGTCCGAGGGCCGGGACAAGGAACACTGAAGCTTTCTTT.

This chain uses TRBV10-3 with TRBJ1-2; 7 bases fit TRBD1. This CDR3 spans 15 amino acids. Germline lookup yields CDR1 ENHRY and CDR2 SYGVKD. J was trimmed by 0 bases and V by 2 bases; bases with no gene match: 3. The CDR3 reads CAISETGTANYGYTF. CDR3 DNA sequence: TGTGCCATCAGTGAGACAGGGACAGCTAACTATGGCTACACCTTC.

The chain's CDR3 is CSVGRGIAEQFF. CDR3 bases: TGCAGCGTTGGCCGGGGGATAGCTGAGCAGTTCTTC. This chain connects TRBV29-1 to TRBJ2-1; possibly TRBD2 for D (6 bases). CDR1 and CDR2 from the germline V gene are SQVTM and ANQGSEA. The CDR3 is 12 amino acids. V lost 4 bases and J 9 bases, leaving 13 bases between the germline ends.

The rearrangement uses TRBV9 and TRBJ2-5; 7 positions match TRBD2. The CDR3 consists of 17 residues. Unmatched junction bases numbered 13, after V lost 3 bases and J lost 2 bases. Germline lookup yields CDR1 SGDLS and CDR2 YYNGEE. The CDR3 reads CASSGPSRLADQETQYF. The CDR3 coding sequence is TGTGCCAGCAGCGGACCGTCCCGACTAGCAGATCAAGAGACCCAGTACTTC. The full variable domain, completed using reference TRBV9 and TRBJ2-5, is DSGVTQTPKHLITATGQRVTLRCSPRSGDLSVYWYQQSLDQGLQFLIQYYNGEERAKGNILERFSAQQFPDLHSELNLSSLELGDSALYFCASSGPSRLADQETQYFGPGTRLLVL.

This clone was picked up a small number of times. This chain uses TRBV5-8 with TRBJ2-3; TRBD1 aligns across 7 bases. V shed 0 bases and J 4 bases; nucleotides not matched to a gene: 5. CDR3 length equals 15 residues. Germline V gene sequence: CDR1 SGHTS, CDR2 YDEGEE. CDR3 amino acids: CASSLERQGSDTQYF. The DNA for the CDR3 is TGTGCCAGCAGCTTGGAACGACAGGGTTCAGATACGCAGTATTTT.